The next 29 T cell receptor beta chains were all read from a single sample in a study of blood T cell repertoires in COVID-19. Only in-frame clones appear in the TCRdb table, and some are missing; sequencing was by immunoSEQ multiplex PCR. This sample has around 39,000 clones; more than 65% occur once, and the top ten carry 25% to 30%. The sample was peripheral blood. These receptors were taken from a man older than 75 with active or convalescent COVID-19.

In its sample, this clone was seen many times. The V call is TRBV7-8, the J call TRBJ1-2, with D possibly TRBD1 on 6 matching bases. The germline V gene encodes CDR1 SGHVS and CDR2 FQNEAQ. Trimming shortened V by 2 bases and J by 0 bases, and 25 bases separated the two germline ends. The CDR3 has 20 residues. The CDR3 DNA is TGTGCCAGCAGCTTAAGTGGTGGCAGGGGATATACTTCAGCTAACTATGGCTACACCTTC. It codes for CASSLSGGRGYTSANYGYTF.

This clone showed up just once. V and J are TRBV27 and TRBJ1-4; 8 bases are shared with TRBD1. The CDR3 has 14 amino acids. CDR1 MNHEY and CDR2 SMNVEV come from the germline V gene (reference sequence). Trimming removed 5 bases from V and 7 bases from J; junction bases left unmatched: 6. CDR3 residues: CASSPQGAGEKLFF. The CDR3 region has the DNA TGTGCCAGCAGTCCTCAGGGGGCAGGTGAAAAACTGTTTTTT.

This chain joins TRBV7-2 and TRBJ2-2; 9 positions agree with TRBD2. Germline CDR1 reads SGHTA; CDR2 reads FQGNSA. The length of the CDR3 is 15 residues. V lost 6 bases, J lost 4 bases, and 6 bases stayed unmatched. The CDR3 coding sequence is TGTGCCAGCAGTTCTCTAGCGGGGAGCACCGGGGAGCTGTTTTTT. Translated: CASSSLAGSTGELFF.

The chain employs TRBV15 and TRBJ2-7; TRBD1 matches at 7 bases. V gave up 0 bases and J gave up 7 bases; unmatched junction bases: 3. The CDR3 loop spans 13 amino acids. The germline CDR1 and CDR2 sequences are LNHNV and YYDKDF (reference sequence). The CDR3 DNA reads TGTGCCACCAGCAGAGAGAGGGGGCGGGAGCAGTACTTC. Protein: CATSRERGREQYF.

The rearrangement joins TRBV6-2 or TRBV6-3 to TRBJ2-7; 10 nucleotides align to TRBD2. Germline trimming cut 4 bases from V and 6 bases from J; bases unmatched to any gene: 9. The CDR3 totals 15 residues. Germline V gene data show CDR1 as MNHEY and CDR2 as SVGEGT. The CDR3 sequence: CASSSLLAGRGEQYF. The CDR3, as DNA: TGTGCCAGCAGTTCCCTACTAGCGGGGCGAGGCGAGCAGTACTTC.

The chain employs TRBV14 and TRBJ2-7; 7 bases agree with TRBD2. This CDR3 is built from 16 residues. Germline values: CDR1 SGHDN, CDR2 FVKESK. With V trimmed by 1 base and J by 3 bases, 9 bases remained unmatched. CDR3 DNA sequence: TGTGCCAGCAGCCAAGGATTAAGCGGGGCAGGCTACGAGCAGTACTTC. Translating gives CASSQGLSGAGYEQYF. The whole variable domain, filled in from reference TRBV14 and TRBJ2-7, reads EAGVTQFPSHSVIEKGQTVTLRCDPISGHDNLYWYRRVMGKEIKFLLHFVKESKQDESGMPNNRFLAERTGGTYSTLKVQPAELEDSGVYFCASSQGLSGAGYEQYFGPGTRLTVT.

The sample holds a few counts of this clone. The rearrangement links TRBV7-2 to TRBJ2-6; 9 bases agree with TRBD1. Germline V gene data show CDR1 as SGHTA and CDR2 as FQGNSA. The length of the CDR3 is 19 residues. Unmatched junction bases numbered 13, after V lost 5 bases and J lost 2 bases. CDR3 region: CASSLLWGQGFTGANVLTF. DNA of the CDR3: TGTGCCAGCAGCCTTCTATGGGGACAGGGATTCACTGGGGCCAACGTCCTGACTTTC.

The chain joins TRBV7-2 to TRBJ2-3, with 7 nucleotides matching TRBD2. The ends lost 5 bases at V and 5 bases at J; junction bases unmatched: 7. The CDR3 has 14 amino acids. Germline CDR1 SGHTA, CDR2 FQGNSA. CDR3 DNA: TGTGCCAGCAGCCCGGAGCGGGGTGTAGATACGCAGTATTTT. It translates to CASSPERGVDTQYF.

The chain carries TRBV5-4 and TRBJ1-6, with 7 bases identical to TRBD1. The CDR3 is 14 residues long. The V gene's germline CDR1 is SGHNT and CDR2 YYREEE (reference sequence). V shed 3 bases and J 6 bases; nucleotides not matched to a gene: 3. CDR3 nucleotide sequence: TGTGCCAGCAGCTCGGGACAGAGTAATTCACCCCTCCACTTT. This codes for CASSSGQSNSPLHF.

The chain carries TRBV6-5 and TRBJ2-5, with 10 positions matching TRBD1. The CDR3 runs to 15 residues. Germline V gives CDR1 MNHEY, CDR2 SVGAGI. Trimming removed 2 bases from V and 4 bases from J; junction bases left unmatched: 4. CDR3 in DNA: TGTGCCAGCAGTTACGGGGACAGGGGAGGAGAGACCCAGTACTTC. Translating gives CASSYGDRGGETQYF.

The chain is built from TRBV5-4 and TRBJ2-3; TRBD1 agrees at 9 bases. Germline V lookup: CDR1 SGHNT, CDR2 YYREEE (reference sequence). The CDR3 loop spans 17 amino acids. J lost 1 base, V lost 4 bases, and 10 bases had no gene match. CDR3 nucleotides: TGTGCCAGCAGCCGAGGCCTAAGGACAGGGGGCACAGATACGCAGTATTTT. Translation gives CASSRGLRTGGTDTQYF.

V gene TRBV28 combines with J gene TRBJ1-2; the D gene is possibly TRBD1 (6 bases). CDR3 length: 14 residues. Germline lookup yields CDR1 MDHEN and CDR2 SYDVKM. V lost 6 bases and J 8 bases, leaving 19 bases between the germline ends. The CDR3 region has the DNA TGTGCCAGCAGGAAAACAGGGACCAGGGGCGGCTACACCTTC. Protein product: CASRKTGTRGGYTF.

This clone has only one observation. The chain is built from TRBV7-2 and TRBJ2-1; 10 bases are shared with TRBD2. The ends lost 4 bases at V and 6 bases at J; junction bases unmatched: 6. This CDR3 is built from 15 residues. The germline CDR1 and CDR2 sequences are SGHTA and FQGNSA. The DNA for the CDR3 is TGTGCCAGCAGCTCAAGCGGGGGGGCATTCAATGAGCAGTTCTTC. It specifies CASSSSGGAFNEQFF.

The chain uses TRBV4-3 and TRBJ2-1; 8 nucleotides agree with TRBD2. This CDR3 is built from 14 residues. Germline V gene sequence: CDR1 LGHNA, CDR2 YSLEER. V gave up 5 bases and J gave up 9 bases; unmatched junction bases: 9. CDR3 loop: CASSEVSGTREQFF. Here the CDR3 DNA reads TGCGCCAGCAGCGAGGTTAGCGGGACACGTGAGCAGTTCTTC.

The chain is built from TRBV11-1 and TRBJ2-7; weak D call: TRBD1 (5 bases). CDR1 is SGHAT, CDR2 FQDESV, per germline (reference sequence). Trimming pared 2 bases from V and 2 bases from J, leaving 13 bases between. There are 15 residues in the CDR3. The CDR3 region has the DNA TGTGCCAGCAGCTTATGGCAGGGTTCCGCCTACGAGCAGTACTTC. This sequence encodes CASSLWQGSAYEQYF.

The chain uses TRBV24-1 and TRBJ2-1; D possibly corresponds to TRBD1 (5 bases). Germline loops: CDR1 KGHDR, CDR2 SFDVKD. The CDR3 totals 14 residues. Deletions cut 9 bases from V and 7 bases from J, with 18 bases between. CDR3 amino acids: CATSTTGELNEQFF. In DNA form, the CDR3 reads TGTGCCACCTCAACCACAGGAGAACTTAATGAGCAGTTCTTC.

V gene TRBV28 combines with J gene TRBJ1-5; D unclear. The CDR3 runs 15 residues. The germline V and J ends were trimmed by 3 bases and 1 base, with 10 bases remaining between them. Germline CDR1 and CDR2: MDHEN and SYDVKM. The CDR3 spells CASSLGELSNQPQHF. The CDR3 bases are TGTGCCAGCAGTTTGGGCGAGCTCAGCAATCAGCCCCAGCATTTT.

The count of this clone is one. This chain joins TRBV9 and TRBJ2-3; the match to TRBD2 covers 9 bases. There are 13 residues in the CDR3. Germline CDR1 SGDLS, CDR2 YYNGEE. V trimming: 5 bases; J trimming: 4 bases; junction bases outside the gene matches: 2. The CDR3 DNA sequence: TGTGCCAGCAGAGGCGGGGGGGCAGATACGCAGTATTTT. Translated: CASRGGGADTQYF.

The V call is TRBV2, the J call TRBJ1-4, with a possible D match to TRBD1 (6 bases). Deletions cut 6 bases from V and 6 bases from J, with 14 bases between. CDR3 size: 14 residues. Germline CDR1 and CDR2: SNHLY and FYNNEI. As DNA, the CDR3 is TGTGCCAGCAGCGTGCGGGGGGCGGATGAAAAACTGTTTTTT. This gives the protein CASSVRGADEKLFF.

The chain is built from TRBV30 and TRBJ1-5; D not certain. With 7 bases removed from V and 2 bases from J, the gap between germline ends came to 12 bases. This CDR3 comprises 13 residues. CDR1 and CDR2 from the germline V gene are GTSNPN and SVGIG (reference sequence). CDR3 sequence: CALSPGGNQPQHF. DNA for the CDR3: TGTGCCTTGTCCCCGGGTGGCAATCAGCCCCAGCATTTT. Full variable domain (rest looked up from reference TRBV30 and TRBJ1-5): SQTIHQWPATLVQPVGSPLSLECTVEGTSNPNLYWYRQAAGRGLQLLFYSVGIGQISSEVPQNLSASRPQDRQFILSSKKLLLSDSGFYLCALSPGGNQPQHFGDGTRLSIL.

The gene calls are TRBV7-3 and TRBJ2-2; 8 bases align to TRBD1. V gave up 6 bases and J gave up 5 bases; unmatched junction bases: 11. Germline assignment: CDR1 SGHTA and CDR2 FQGTGA. There are 16 residues in the CDR3. The CDR3 DNA reads TGTGCCAGCAGATCGTTTGTAGGACAGGGAACCGGGGAGCTGTTTTTT. Its translation is CASRSFVGQGTGELFF. Filled out from reference TRBV7-3 and TRBJ2-2, the complete variable domain reads GAGVSQTPSNKVTEKGKYVELRCDPISGHTALYWYRQSLGQGPEFLIYFQGTGAADDSGLPNDRFFAVRPEGSVSTLKIQRTERGDSAVYLCASRSFVGQGTGELFFGEGSRLTVL.

The gene calls are TRBV19 and TRBJ2-7, with TRBD1 matching over 7 bases. The CDR3 has 14 amino acids. Germline V lookup: CDR1 LNHDA, CDR2 SQIVND (reference sequence). Losses at the gene ends were 5 bases for V and 4 bases for J; bases not matched to a gene: 8. This CDR3 reads CASSVGTAAYEQYF. CDR3 DNA sequence: TGTGCCAGTAGTGTCGGGACAGCCGCTTACGAGCAGTACTTC. Filled out from reference TRBV19 and TRBJ2-7, the complete variable domain reads DGGITQSPKYLFRKEGQNVTLSCEQNLNHDAMYWYRQDPGQGLRLIYYSQIVNDFQKGDIAEGYSVSREKKESFPLTVTSAQKNPTAFYLCASSVGTAAYEQYFGPGTRLTVT.

The J gene is TRBJ2-1, the V gene TRBV6-2 or TRBV6-3, with 11 bases lining up with TRBD2. Per the germline V gene, CDR1 is MNHEY and CDR2 is SVGEGT. The CDR3 spans 15 residues. With 2 bases clipped from V and 5 bases from J, the junction kept 2 bases outside the gene matches. The CDR3 DNA reads as TGTGCCAGCAGTTACGGGACTAGCGGAGACAATGAGCAGTTCTTC. Translating it yields CASSYGTSGDNEQFF.

J is TRBJ2-2 and V is TRBV19, with 13 bases aligning to TRBD2. The CDR3 runs 17 residues. Germline CDR1 and CDR2: LNHDA and SQIVND (reference sequence). J lost 5 bases, V lost 3 bases, and 6 bases had no gene match. The CDR3 nucleotides are TGTGCCAGTAGTATGCTACTAGCGGGGGGGCATACCGGGGAGCTGTTTTTT. As protein: CASSMLLAGGHTGELFF.

This chain links TRBV4-2 with TRBJ2-5; D perhaps matches TRBD2 (6 bases). V was pared by 0 bases and J by 4 bases, with 15 bases between. The germline V gene has CDR1 LGHNA and CDR2 YNFKEQ. This CDR3 is 16 amino acids long. In nucleotides, the CDR3 is TGTGCCAGCAGCCAAGACTTTCTGGGGGGTGGAGAGACCCAGTACTTC. Amino acids: CASSQDFLGGGETQYF.

The J gene is TRBJ1-4, the V gene TRBV11-2; D unresolved. V was pared by 5 bases and J by 7 bases, with 17 bases between. Germline CDR1 SGHAT, CDR2 FQNNGV. The length of the CDR3 is 15 residues. The CDR3 nucleotides are TGTGCCAGCAGCCTTATTGGAGCTCGCGGTGAAAAACTGTTTTTT. It codes for CASSLIGARGEKLFF.

The rearrangement links TRBV19 to TRBJ1-4; the D is unclear. V was cut by 3 bases and J by 8 bases, with 7 bases left in between. The germline V gene encodes CDR1 LNHDA and CDR2 SQIVND (reference sequence). This CDR3 comprises 12 residues. This CDR3 is CASSMLSEKLFF. As DNA, the CDR3 is TGTGCCAGTAGTATGCTATCCGAAAAACTGTTTTTT.

This clone rates as medium-sized (0.01 to 0.1%). This chain links TRBV5-1 with TRBJ1-3; 7 nucleotides line up with TRBD1. The V gene's germline CDR1 is SGHRS and CDR2 YFSETQ. The CDR3 covers 16 residues. V dropped 0 bases and J dropped 1; count of bases not matched to a gene: 4. CDR3 nucleotide sequence: TGCGCCAGCAGCTTGGCAACAGGGGCATCTGGAAACACCATATATTTT. Its translation is CASSLATGASGNTIYF.

In its sample, this clone was seen once. The rearrangement uses TRBV6-2 or TRBV6-3 and TRBJ2-1; 14 bases map to TRBD2. V lost 5 bases and J lost 4; bases outside the gene matches: 1. This CDR3 has 15 residues. CDR1 is MNHEY and CDR2 is SVGEGT in the germline V gene. CDR3 DNA sequence: TGTGCCAGCAGTCGACTAGCGGGGGGGTACAATGAGCAGTTCTTC. It specifies CASSRLAGGYNEQFF.